These 22 T cell receptor beta chains were all obtained from the same sample, sequenced in a study of CD8+CD57+ T cells in acquired aplastic anemia. The patients chosen for sequencing had shown expansion of CD8+CD57+ cells (detected by flow cytometry). CDR3 and TCR beta VDJ profiling relied on genomic DNA as the template. TCRdb redid the calling of the reads with MiXCR, one entry per CDR3 protein. Found here are just over 450,000 distinct CDR3 sequences, about a third of them singletons; the top ten hold 0.8% to 0.85%. Sequencing input: sorted CD4+, CD8+, or CD8+CD57+ T cells (not recorded which) from PBMCs. The receptors shown here come from a human donor with aplastic anemia.

This clonotype has at least ten counts. This chain connects TRBV7-8 to TRBJ2-3; perhaps D is TRBD1 or TRBD2 (5 bases each). Germline V CDR1 and CDR2: SGHVS, FQNEAQ. The germline V and J ends were trimmed by 7 bases and 7 bases, with 18 bases remaining between them. There are 14 residues in the CDR3. The CDR3 bases are TGTGCCAGCAACCCGGGACGACTTGTTAATACGCAGTATTTT. Amino acid sequence: CASNPGRLVNTQYF.

This clonotype was counted only a few times. The J gene is TRBJ2-4, the V gene TRBV20-1; 7 nucleotides align to TRBD2. This CDR3 region has 15 residues. Trimming took 0 bases from V and 6 from J; bases not matched to a gene: 8. Germline lookup yields CDR1 DFQATT and CDR2 SNEGSKA (reference sequence). CDR3 loop: CSARDYQGGGNIQYF. The CDR3, as DNA: TGCAGTGCTAGAGATTATCAGGGCGGGGGAAACATTCAGTACTTC.

This clonotype was detected ten times or more. The chain couples TRBV29-1 to TRBJ2-3; D tentatively fits TRBD1 or TRBD2 (5 bases each). In germline, CDR1 is SQVTM, CDR2 ANQGSEA. Trimming left V 8 bases short and J 2 bases short, with 14 bases between. This CDR3 contains 13 residues. The CDR3 sequence is CSSGRVNTDTQYF. The CDR3 DNA follows: TGCAGCTCGGGACGCGTTAACACAGATACGCAGTATTTT.

This chain joins TRBV11-1 and TRBJ2-2, with 13 bases lining up with TRBD2. CDR1 is SGHAT, CDR2 FQDESV, per germline (reference sequence). Unmatched junction bases numbered 4, after V lost 5 bases and J lost 4 bases. The CDR3 consists of 16 residues. CDR3 nucleotides: TGTGCCAGCAGCGTGGGACTAGCGGGGAGCACCGGGGAGCTGTTTTTT. It codes for CASSVGLAGSTGELFF. Combining the CDR3 with reference TRBV11-1 and TRBJ2-2 gives the whole variable domain EAEVAQSPRYKITEKSQAVAFWCDPISGHATLYWYRQILGQGPELLVQFQDESVVDDSQLPKDRFSAERLKGVDSTLKIQPAELGDSAMYLCASSVGLAGSTGELFFGEGSRLTVL.

This clonotype was seen many times. CDR3 residues: CASSLDRDETQYF. Written as DNA, the CDR3 is TGTGCCAGCAGCTTGGACAGGGACGAGACCCAGTACTTC. This chain joins TRBV7-3 and TRBJ2-5; 8 positions match TRBD1. The V and J ends lost 3 bases and 5 bases, in that order; junction bases with no gene match: 2. CDR1 and CDR2 from the germline V gene are SGHTA and FQGTGA. CDR3 length: 13 amino acids.

V usage is TRBV19 and J usage is TRBJ2-3; D call uncertain. V was trimmed by 4 bases and J by 6 bases, leaving 11 bases between them. Germline V lookup: CDR1 LNHDA, CDR2 SQIVND (reference sequence). This CDR3 is 13 amino acids long. In DNA form, the CDR3 reads TGTGCCAGTAGTACGTCGTATGAGGATACGCAGTATTTT. Translated, it gives CASSTSYEDTQYF.

This clonotype was seen a handful of times. The chain has TRBV11-3 and TRBJ1-1, with D unresolved. Trimming shortened V by 6 bases and J by 3 bases, and 8 bases separated the two germline ends. Germline V CDR1 and CDR2: SGHNT, YENEEA. The CDR3 covers 12 residues. The CDR3 sequence is CASRISYTEAFF. The CDR3 DNA is TGTGCCAGCAGGATCAGTTACACTGAAGCTTTCTTT.

The genes are TRBV12-3 or TRBV12-4 and TRBJ2-2; 8 bases are shared with TRBD2. The CDR3 is made up of 12 amino acids. With 7 bases clipped from V and 6 bases from J, the junction kept 1 base outside the gene matches. In DNA, the CDR3 is TGTGCCAGCAAACTAGCGGCCGGGGAGCTGTTTTTT. Residues: CASKLAAGELFF.

This clonotype was seen repeatedly, ten times or more. This rearrangement joins TRBV10-3 to TRBJ1-5, with 7 bases aligning to TRBD1. This CDR3 region has 12 residues. Losses at the gene ends were 11 bases for V and 2 bases for J; bases not matched to a gene: 3. Looked up from germline, CDR1 is ENHRY and CDR2 is SYGVKD. The CDR3 DNA is TGTGCCGTCGGGACAGGCAATCAGCCCCAGCATTTT. Its protein is CAVGTGNQPQHF.

This clonotype was seen many times. V gene TRBV20-1 combines with J gene TRBJ2-7; D might be TRBD2 (6 bases). The germline V gene has CDR1 DFQATT and CDR2 SNEGSKA (reference sequence). Trimming took off 3 bases at V and 0 bases at J, with 6 bases between the two ends. This CDR3 has 12 residues. Here the CDR3 reads CSASGSSYEQYF. DNA for the CDR3: TGCAGTGCTAGCGGGAGCTCCTACGAGCAGTACTTC.

In the case of this clonotype: It may be a read error: a sequence one base away is much more abundant. The J gene is TRBJ1-3, the V gene TRBV7-8; D remains ambiguous. CDR3 size: 17 residues. CDR1 and CDR2 from the germline V gene are SGHVS and FQNEAQ. The DNA for the CDR3 is TGTGCCAGCAGCCGTAACCTTGGACTGGACTCTGGAAACACCGTATATTTT. Its translation: CASSRNLGLDSGNTVYF.

This chain links TRBV6-2 or TRBV6-3 with TRBJ2-7; TRBD1 agrees at 7 bases. With 0 bases clipped from V and 12 bases from J, the junction kept 14 bases outside the gene matches. This CDR3 is built from 15 residues. In germline, CDR1 is MNHEY, CDR2 SVGEGT. The CDR3 here is CASSYSGPQGRIVYF. In DNA form, the CDR3 reads TGTGCCAGCAGTTACTCTGGTCCACAGGGGCGCATTGTGTACTTC.

This clonotype was counted many times. J is TRBJ2-2 and V is TRBV15; 7 positions agree with TRBD1. Looked up from germline, CDR1 is LNHNV and CDR2 is YYDKDF (reference sequence). The V segment lost 4 bases and the J segment 4 bases; nucleotides outside the gene matches: 9. The CDR3 totals 16 residues. In DNA, the CDR3 is TGTGCCACCAGCACTGGGGGACAGTCGGTCACCGGGGAGCTGTTTTTT. Encoded protein: CATSTGGQSVTGELFF.

This clonotype was counted once. The CDR3: CAISGSGSAPYEQYF. The DNA for the CDR3 is TGTGCCATCAGTGGATCGGGGTCCGCCCCCTACGAGCAGTACTTC. V usage is TRBV10-3 and J usage is TRBJ2-7; TRBD2 might be the D (5 bases). The V gene's germline CDR1 is ENHRY and CDR2 SYGVKD. Trimming pared 4 bases from V and 2 bases from J, leaving 15 bases between. This CDR3 spans 15 amino acids.

This clonotype was counted only a few times. V is TRBV11-2 and J is TRBJ2-3; 11 nucleotides align to TRBD2. Trimming removed 5 bases from V and 3 bases from J; junction bases left unmatched: 10. This CDR3 spans 17 amino acids. Germline loops: CDR1 SGHAT, CDR2 FQNNGV. CDR3 in amino acids: CASSPLSGRAGTDTQYF. The DNA for the CDR3 is TGTGCCAGCAGCCCCCTTAGCGGGAGGGCTGGAACAGATACGCAGTATTTT.

The V call is TRBV29-1, the J call TRBJ1-2; 10 bases align to TRBD1. With 6 bases clipped from V and 4 bases from J, the junction kept 5 bases outside the gene matches. This CDR3 spans 13 amino acids. Germline V lookup: CDR1 SQVTM, CDR2 ANQGSEA. The CDR3, as DNA: TGCAGCGTAGGACAGGGGGAAAGCTATGGCTACACCTTC. Protein product: CSVGQGESYGYTF.

The chain links TRBV25-1 to TRBJ1-1, with 8 nucleotides matching TRBD1. Germline CDR1 is MGHDK and CDR2 is SYGVNS. The CDR3 has 17 residues. V was clipped by 3 bases and J by 2 bases; unmatched bases: 11. The CDR3 sequence is CASSDPGHPGGNTEAFF. Here the CDR3 DNA reads TGTGCCAGCAGTGACCCAGGGCACCCAGGGGGCAACACTGAAGCTTTCTTT. The entire variable domain, with the rest obtained from reference TRBV25-1 and TRBJ1-1, is as follows: EADIYQTPRYLVIGTGKKITLECSQTMGHDKMYWYQQDPGMELHLIHYSYGVNSTEKGDLSSESTVSRIRTEHFPLTLESARPSHTSQYLCASSDPGHPGGNTEAFFGQGTRLTVV.

The V and J genes are TRBV20-1 and TRBJ2-1; D is possibly TRBD1 or TRBD2 (6 bases each). With 3 bases removed from V and 1 base from J, the gap between germline ends came to 10 bases. This CDR3 region has 14 residues. CDR1 and CDR2 (germline): DFQATT, SNEGSKA (reference sequence). The CDR3 coding sequence is TGCAGTGCTAGTCGGGGGCATTCCTACAATGAGCAGTTCTTC. Protein: CSASRGHSYNEQFF.

This clonotype was found a few times. Germline and junction disagree at one end, which may indicate a read error. The chain has TRBV10-3 and TRBJ1-4; 7 nucleotides agree with TRBD1. The germline CDR1 and CDR2 sequences are ENHRY and SYGVKD. The CDR3 contains 14 residues. In DNA, the CDR3 is TGTGCCAGCAGTGAATTGACAGGGATTGAAAAACTGTTTTTT. Translated: CASSELTGIEKLFF.

The sample holds many counts of this clonotype. The genes are TRBV9 and TRBJ1-6, with D unresolved. The CDR3 extends over 16 amino acids. CDR1 SGDLS and CDR2 YYNGEE come from the germline V gene. The V gene lost 0 bases and the J gene lost 0 bases, with 7 bases spanning the gap. This chain's CDR3 is CASSVGRSSYNSPLHF. CDR3 nucleotides: TGTGCCAGCAGCGTAGGCAGGAGCTCCTATAATTCACCCCTCCACTTT.

Comment on this clonotype: A read error is possible here, since a much larger clone lies one base away. The rearrangement links TRBV20-1 to TRBJ2-7; D remains ambiguous. Germline values: CDR1 DFQATT, CDR2 SNEGSKA (reference sequence). Trimming left V 5 bases short and J 9 bases short, with 5 bases between. This CDR3 spans 8 amino acids. CDR3 nucleotides: TGCAGTGCTGCCTGGCAGTACTTC. It encodes CSAAWQYF.

This clonotype was seen repeatedly, ten times or more. The J gene is TRBJ1-5, the V gene TRBV2; TRBD1 might be the D (5 bases). The V and J ends lost 6 bases and 5 bases respectively, with 11 bases between them. The CDR3 runs 13 residues. Germline loops: CDR1 SNHLY, CDR2 FYNNEI. The CDR3 protein is CASRATQDQPQHF. CDR3 DNA: TGTGCCAGCAGAGCAACACAGGATCAGCCCCAGCATTTT.